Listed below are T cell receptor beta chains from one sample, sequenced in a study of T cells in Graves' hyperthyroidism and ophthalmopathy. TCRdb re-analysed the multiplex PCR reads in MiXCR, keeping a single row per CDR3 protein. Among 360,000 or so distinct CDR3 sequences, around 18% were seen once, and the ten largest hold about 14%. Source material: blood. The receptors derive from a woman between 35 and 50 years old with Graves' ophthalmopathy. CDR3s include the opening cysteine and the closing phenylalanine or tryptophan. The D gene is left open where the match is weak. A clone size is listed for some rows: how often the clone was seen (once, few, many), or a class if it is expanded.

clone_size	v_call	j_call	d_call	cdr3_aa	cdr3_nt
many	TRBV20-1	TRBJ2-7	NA	CSARRPEEGDEQYF	TGCAGTGCTAGGAGGCCGGAGGAGGGGGACGAGCAGTACTTC
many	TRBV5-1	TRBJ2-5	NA	CASSPISGEETQYF	TGCGCCAGCAGCCCCATCTCGGGAGAAGAGACCCAGTACTTC
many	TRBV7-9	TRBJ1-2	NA	CASSRDSFYGYTF	TGTGCCAGCAGCCGAGACAGTTTCTATGGCTACACCTTC
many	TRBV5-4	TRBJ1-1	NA	CASSPTGSYMNTEAFF	TGTGCCAGCAGCCCGACAGGAAGTTACATGAACACTGAAGCTTTCTTT
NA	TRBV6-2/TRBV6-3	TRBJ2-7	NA	CASSSPTVSYEQYF	TGTGCCAGCAGTTCCCCGACAGTCTCCTACGAGCAGTACTTC
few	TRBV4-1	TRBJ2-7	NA	CASSQGVATRFYEQYF	TGCGCCAGCAGCCAAGGGGTAGCGACCCGTTTCTACGAGCAGTACTTC
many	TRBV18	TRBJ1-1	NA	CASSPRSPFTEAFF	TGTGCCAGCTCACCACGCAGTCCTTTCACTGAAGCTTTCTTT
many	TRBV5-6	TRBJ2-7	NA	CASSLLWKGEQYF	TGTGCCAGCAGCTTGCTATGGAAGGGGGAGCAGTACTTC
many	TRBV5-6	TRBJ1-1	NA	CASLRGGLKTEAFF	TGTGCCAGCTTAAGAGGGGGGCTTAAAACTGAAGCTTTCTTT
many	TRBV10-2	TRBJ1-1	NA	CASSVGGKYTEAFF	TGCGCCAGCAGTGTGGGAGGAAAATACACTGAAGCTTTCTTT
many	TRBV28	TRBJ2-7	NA	CASSTPGPSYEQYF	TGTGCCAGCAGTACCCCGGGACCTTCCTACGAGCAGTACTTC
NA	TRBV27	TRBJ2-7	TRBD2	CASSNIPDRLRLAGGEQYF	TGTGCCAGCAGTAACATACCCGACAGACTTCGACTAGCGGGAGGAGAGCAGTACTTC
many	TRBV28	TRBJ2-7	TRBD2	CASSFSGTYDEQYF	TGTGCCAGCAGCTTTAGCGGGACTTACGACGAGCAGTACTTC
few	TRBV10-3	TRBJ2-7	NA	CAISPLGRNSYEQYF	TGTGCCATCAGCCCCTTAGGGCGGAATTCCTACGAGCAGTACTTC
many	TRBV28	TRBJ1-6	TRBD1	CASRPTGDSYNSPLHF	TGTGCCAGCAGACCAACAGGGGACTCCTATAATTCACCCCTCCACTTT
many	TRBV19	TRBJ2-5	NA	CASGLSARQETQYF	TGTGCCAGTGGCCTTAGCGCCAGGCAAGAGACCCAGTACTTC
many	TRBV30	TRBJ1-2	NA	CAWSVGGAGYTF	TGTGCCTGGAGTGTCGGAGGAGCTGGCTACACCTTC
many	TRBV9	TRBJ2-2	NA	CASSVEEDGGRPNTGELFF	TGTGCCAGCAGCGTAGAGGAAGATGGGGGGAGGCCCAACACCGGGGAGCTGTTTTTT
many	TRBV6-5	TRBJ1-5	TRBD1	CASSKPGGLGQPQHF	TGTGCCAGCAGCAAACCAGGGGGACTTGGTCAGCCCCAGCATTTT
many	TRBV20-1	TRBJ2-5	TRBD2	CSAPGLVQETQYF	TGCAGTGCCCCCGGACTAGTCCAAGAGACCCAGTACTTC
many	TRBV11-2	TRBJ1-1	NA	CASSLDRGSPNTEAFF	TGTGCCAGCAGCTTAGATCGGGGGAGTCCGAACACTGAAGCTTTCTTT
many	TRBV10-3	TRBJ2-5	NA	CAISGGLNQETQYF	TGTGCCATCAGTGGGGGTCTGAACCAAGAGACCCAGTACTTC
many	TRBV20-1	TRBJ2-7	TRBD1	CSARRDRGWEQYF	TGCAGTGCTAGACGGGACAGGGGGTGGGAGCAGTACTTC
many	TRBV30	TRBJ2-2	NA	CAWSVTGELFF	TGTGCCTGGAGTGTCACCGGGGAGCTGTTTTTT
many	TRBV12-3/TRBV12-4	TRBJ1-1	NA	CASRTGGRTEAFF	TGTGCCAGCAGGACGGGAGGGAGAACTGAAGCTTTCTTT
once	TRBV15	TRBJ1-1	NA	CATSIRVMNTEAFF	TGTGCCACCAGCATACGCGTGATGAACACTGAAGCTTTCTTT
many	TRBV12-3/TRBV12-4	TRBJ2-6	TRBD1	CASSSRQGAVRGANVLTF	TGTGCCAGCAGTTCACGCCAGGGGGCGGTACGTGGGGCCAACGTCCTGACTTTC
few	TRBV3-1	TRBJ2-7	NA	CASRRGSRDEQYF	TGTGCCAGCAGACGAGGTAGTCGAGACGAGCAGTACTTC
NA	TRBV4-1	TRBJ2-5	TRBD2	CASSQASGTSGRALRVETQYF	TGCGCCAGCAGCCAAGCTTCCGGGACTAGCGGGAGGGCCCTACGGGTAGAGACCCAGTACTTC
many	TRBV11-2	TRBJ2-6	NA	CASSLMGSVSGANVLTF	TGTGCCAGCAGCTTAATGGGTAGTGTCTCTGGGGCCAACGTCCTGACTTTC
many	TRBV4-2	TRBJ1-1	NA	CASSQDWGGTEAFF	TGTGCCAGCAGCCAAGATTGGGGGGGGACTGAAGCTTTCTTT
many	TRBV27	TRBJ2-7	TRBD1	CASSLAPGQGYEQYF	TGTGCCAGCAGTTTAGCACCGGGACAGGGTTACGAGCAGTACTTC
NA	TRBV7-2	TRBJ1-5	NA	CASSFSSAGPQHF	TGTGCCAGCAGTTTTAGCTCAGCCGGGCCCCAGCATTTT
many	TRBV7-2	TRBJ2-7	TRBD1	CASGTGPYEQYF	TGTGCCAGCGGGACAGGGCCCTACGAGCAGTACTTC
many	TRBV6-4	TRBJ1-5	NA	CASSPVSSPYSNQPQHF	TGTGCCAGCAGTCCTGTCTCCTCCCCTTATAGCAATCAGCCCCAGCATTTT
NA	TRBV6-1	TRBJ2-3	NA	CASNPSRASTDTQYF	TGTGCCAGCAATCCTTCCAGAGCTAGCACAGATACGCAGTATTTT
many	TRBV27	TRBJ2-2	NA	CASSSGRRGSGELFF	TGTGCCAGCAGCTCGGGACGGCGAGGCTCCGGGGAGCTGTTTTTT
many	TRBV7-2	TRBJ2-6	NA	CASSFRESGANVLTF	TGTGCCAGCAGCTTTAGGGAGTCTGGGGCCAACGTCCTGACTTTC
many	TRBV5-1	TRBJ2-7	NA	CASSLVRSRDEQYF	TGCGCCAGCAGCTTGGTACGGTCCCGCGACGAGCAGTACTTC
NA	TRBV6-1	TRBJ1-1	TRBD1	CASSDWTGSTEAFF	TGTGCCAGCAGTGATTGGACAGGGAGCACTGAAGCTTTCTTT
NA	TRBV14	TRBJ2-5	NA	CASSQDLGLQETQYF	TGTGCCAGCAGCCAAGATCTGGGACTCCAGGAGACCCAGTACTTC
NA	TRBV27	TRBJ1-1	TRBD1	CASSSQGETEAFF	TGTGCCAGCAGTAGCCAGGGGGAAACTGAAGCTTTCTTT
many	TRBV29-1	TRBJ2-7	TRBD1	CSVEMTGSAYEQYF	TGCAGCGTTGAAATGACAGGGTCGGCCTACGAGCAGTACTTC